These T cell receptor beta chains were read from a single sample in a study of T cells in localized non-small cell lung cancer. TCRdb's copy holds only in-frame clones and misses some; the assay was immunoSEQ multiplex PCR. The repertoire consists of tens of thousands of clones, with more than 70% occurring once and the leading ten covering 20% to 25%. The source was peripheral blood, collected before any cancer treatment. Every receptor here comes from a woman between 35 and 70 years old with stage I squamous cell lung carcinoma. The CDR3 runs from the conserved cysteine through the conserved F or W. Fields, in order: clone size, D gene, V gene, J gene, CDR3 DNA, CDR3 protein. The D gene is left open where the match is weak. Clone size is stated in some rows and not others, as once, few, many or a class when expanded.

size: .; D: .; V: TRBV6-1; J: TRBJ2-3; DNA: TGTGCCAGCACCTATGGGGATACGCAGTATTTT; CDR3: CASTYGDTQYF
size: .; D: .; V: TRBV2; J: TRBJ2-1; DNA: TGTGCCAGCAGTGATGTTTCCCAATTGATTTCCTACAATGAGCAGTTCTTC; CDR3: CASSDVSQLISYNEQFF
size: .; D: .; V: TRBV7-3; J: TRBJ2-2; DNA: TGTGCCAGCAGCCGGATCGCAGGGGGGAGTACCGGGGAGCTGTTTTTT; CDR3: CASSRIAGGSTGELFF
size: .; D: .; V: TRBV19; J: TRBJ1-4; DNA: TGTGCCAGTAGTATTGGTCTCACTAATGAAAAACTGTTTTTT; CDR3: CASSIGLTNEKLFF
size: .; D: TRBD1; V: TRBV6-5; J: TRBJ1-6; DNA: TGTGCCAGCAGTGGCGGACAGGGGGGGGTTTCACCCCTCCACTTT; CDR3: CASSGGQGGVSPLHF
size: .; D: TRBD1; V: TRBV6-6; J: TRBJ2-3; DNA: TGTGCCAGCAGTTACCGGGACAGGGCTATAGATACGCAGTATTTT; CDR3: CASSYRDRAIDTQYF
size: .; D: .; V: TRBV6-1; J: TRBJ1-1; DNA: TGTGCCAGCAGTCGGGTTGAAGCTTTCTTT; CDR3: CASSRVEAFF
size: .; D: .; V: TRBV4-1; J: TRBJ1-1; DNA: TGCGCCAGCAGCCAACGAGAAGGGTCCGGGTTCACTGAAGCTTTCTTT; CDR3: CASSQREGSGFTEAFF
size: .; D: .; V: TRBV18; J: TRBJ1-6; DNA: TGTGCCAGCTCACGAGACTGGTTGGATTCACCCCTCCACTTT; CDR3: CASSRDWLDSPLHF
size: .; D: .; V: TRBV5-1; J: TRBJ2-7; DNA: TGCGCCAGCAGCTTGGGGACGGGGCCCTCCTACGAGCAGTACTTC; CDR3: CASSLGTGPSYEQYF
size: .; D: .; V: TRBV6-7; J: TRBJ2-1; DNA: TGTGCCAGCGAGGGGCTTACCTACAATGAGCAGTTCTTC; CDR3: CASEGLTYNEQFF
size: few; D: TRBD1; V: TRBV2; J: TRBJ1-6; DNA: TGTGCCAGCAGTCCTCGGACAGGGAACGGTTCACCCCTCCACTTT; CDR3: CASSPRTGNGSPLHF
size: .; D: .; V: TRBV19; J: TRBJ1-1; DNA: TGTGCCAGTAGTATAGATCACGGCAGTTGGGCTTTCTTT; CDR3: CASSIDHGSWAFF
size: .; D: TRBD1; V: TRBV11-3; J: TRBJ2-5; DNA: TGTGCCAGCAGCTTAGACAGGGGGGAGACCCAGTACTTC; CDR3: CASSLDRGETQYF
size: few; D: TRBD1; V: TRBV6-5; J: TRBJ1-1; DNA: TGTGCCAGCACCATCGGACAGGGGATCACTGAAGCTTTCTTT; CDR3: CASTIGQGITEAFF
size: .; D: .; V: TRBV18; J: TRBJ2-7; DNA: TGTGCCAGCTCTCAGTTTGAATCGCGGGGCGAGCAGTACTTC; CDR3: CASSQFESRGEQYF
size: .; D: .; V: TRBV2; J: TRBJ1-5; DNA: TGTGCCAGCAGTGACGGAAGCGGTCAGCCCCAGCATTTT; CDR3: CASSDGSGQPQHF
size: once; D: .; V: TRBV25-1; J: TRBJ2-2; DNA: TGTGCCAGCAGTGAAACCCGAAACTGGGGGGGGGAGCTGTTTTTT; CDR3: CASSETRNWGGELFF
size: .; D: .; V: TRBV5-1; J: TRBJ2-3; DNA: TGCGCCAGCAGCTTGGGACAGGCGAGCACAGATACGCAGTATTTT; CDR3: CASSLGQASTDTQYF
size: few; D: .; V: TRBV30; J: TRBJ1-5; DNA: TGTGCCTGGAGCGGAGTTAAACAGCCCCAGCATTTT; CDR3: CAWSGVKQPQHF
size: .; D: .; V: TRBV6-6; J: TRBJ1-1; DNA: TGTGCCAGCAGACAAACAGTAAACACTGAAGCTTTCTTT; CDR3: CASRQTVNTEAFF
size: once; D: .; V: TRBV7-3; J: TRBJ2-3; DNA: TGTGCCAGCAGCTTCCGTCCCCCAGATACGCAGTATTTT; CDR3: CASSFRPPDTQYF
size: .; D: TRBD1; V: TRBV2; J: TRBJ1-5; DNA: TGTGCCAGCCGGACAGGGAGGGATCAGCCCCAGCATTTT; CDR3: CASRTGRDQPQHF
size: .; D: .; V: TRBV7-6; J: TRBJ2-7; DNA: TGTGCCAGCAGCCTACAGGGATCCGACGAGCAGTACTTC; CDR3: CASSLQGSDEQYF
size: .; D: TRBD1; V: TRBV19; J: TRBJ1-2; DNA: TGTGCCAGTAGTACTCGACAGGGGGATAACTATGGCTACACCTTC; CDR3: CASSTRQGDNYGYTF
size: .; D: .; V: TRBV19; J: TRBJ1-1; DNA: TGTGCCAGTAGTGAAACGGGACGGATGAACACTGAAGCTTTCTTT; CDR3: CASSETGRMNTEAFF
size: .; D: TRBD1; V: TRBV28; J: TRBJ1-2; DNA: TGTGCCAGCAATACCCAGGGGGCTGGCTACACCTTC; CDR3: CASNTQGAGYTF
size: .; D: TRBD2; V: TRBV6-1; J: TRBJ2-3; DNA: TGTGCCAGCAGTGAATCGGGGGGGCGGACAGATACGCAGTATTTT; CDR3: CASSESGGRTDTQYF
size: once; D: TRBD1; V: TRBV5-4; J: TRBJ1-2; DNA: TGTGCCAGCAGTGAAGGACAGGGGGCTTACCTTGGCTACACCTTC; CDR3: CASSEGQGAYLGYTF
size: .; D: .; V: TRBV10-2; J: TRBJ2-5; DNA: TGCGCCAGCAGTGAATTTAATTGGGAGACCCAGTACTTC; CDR3: CASSEFNWETQYF
size: .; D: .; V: TRBV10-3; J: TRBJ1-3; DNA: TGTGCCATCAGTGAGGGGGGATTCCGCTCTGGAAACACCATATATTTT; CDR3: CAISEGGFRSGNTIYF
size: .; D: .; V: TRBV5-5; J: TRBJ1-1; DNA: TGTGCCAGCAGAAAATTCCAGGGAGCTGACACTGAAGCTTTCTTT; CDR3: CASRKFQGADTEAFF
size: .; D: .; V: TRBV7-6; J: TRBJ1-1; DNA: TGTGCCAGCAGCTTCCCGGGGGCGGGCACTGAAGCTTTCTTT; CDR3: CASSFPGAGTEAFF
size: .; D: .; V: TRBV6-5; J: TRBJ2-7; DNA: TGTGCCAGCAGTTACTCGGGCCTCGAGCAGTACTTC; CDR3: CASSYSGLEQYF
size: few; D: .; V: TRBV30; J: TRBJ2-3; DNA: TGTGCCTGGAGTTCCTTAGTGGATACGCAGTATTTT; CDR3: CAWSSLVDTQYF
size: .; D: TRBD1; V: TRBV19; J: TRBJ1-5; DNA: TGTGCCAGTAGTCCAGGGGGAGGCAATCAGCCCCAGCATTTT; CDR3: CASSPGGGNQPQHF
size: .; D: TRBD1; V: TRBV5-1; J: TRBJ2-1; DNA: TGCGCCAGCAGCTTGACAGGGGGGCGCAACAATGAGCAGTTCTTC; CDR3: CASSLTGGRNNEQFF
size: .; D: .; V: TRBV28; J: TRBJ1-2; DNA: TGTGCCAGCAGTTTAGGGGGAGATAACTATGGCTACACCTTC; CDR3: CASSLGGDNYGYTF
size: .; D: .; V: TRBV9; J: TRBJ1-5; DNA: TGTGCCAGCAGCGTAGGCGAACAGGTCAATCAGCCCCAGCATTTT; CDR3: CASSVGEQVNQPQHF